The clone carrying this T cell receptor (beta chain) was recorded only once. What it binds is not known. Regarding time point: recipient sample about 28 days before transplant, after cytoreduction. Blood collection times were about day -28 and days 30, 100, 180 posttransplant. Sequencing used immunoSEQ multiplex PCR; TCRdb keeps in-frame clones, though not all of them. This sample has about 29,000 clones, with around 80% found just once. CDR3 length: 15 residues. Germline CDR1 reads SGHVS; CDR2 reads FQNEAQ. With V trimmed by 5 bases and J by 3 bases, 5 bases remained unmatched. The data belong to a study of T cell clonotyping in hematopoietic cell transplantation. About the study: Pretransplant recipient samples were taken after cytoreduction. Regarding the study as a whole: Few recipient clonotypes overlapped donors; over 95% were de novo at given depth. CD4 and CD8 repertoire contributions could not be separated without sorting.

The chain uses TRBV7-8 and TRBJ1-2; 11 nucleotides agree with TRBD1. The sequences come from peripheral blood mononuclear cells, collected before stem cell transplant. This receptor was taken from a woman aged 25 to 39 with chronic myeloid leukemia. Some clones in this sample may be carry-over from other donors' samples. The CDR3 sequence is CASSGWTGGDYGYTF. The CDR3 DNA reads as TGTGCCAGCAGCGGATGGACAGGGGGCGACTATGGCTACACCTTC.